Described below is a single T cell receptor beta chain sequence and its context. The antigen is undetermined. This entry comes from a study of Graves' ophthalmopathy and Graves' hyperthyroidism. Study-wide results and limits: Forecasting of ophthalmopathy progression by the model achieved 70.59% sensitivity and about 77% specificity.

RNA transcripts provided the template for amplifying TCR beta CDR3 regions. The authors performed first-round RT-PCR with HTBI primers and then a second-round multiplex PCR. TCRdb re-derived calls from the multiplex PCR reads in MiXCR, one entry per CDR3 protein. The sample includes 150,000 to 200,000 distinct CDR3 sequences, under 45% of them seen just once. The germline V and J ends were trimmed by 6 bases and 7 bases, with 12 bases remaining between them. The CDR3 consists of 12 residues. Germline V CDR1 and CDR2: MNHEY, SVGAGI. CAS ≥3, NOSPECS ≥4, moderate-to-severe activity and duration under 3 months marked donors with ophthalmopathy. It was on clinical symptoms, serum thyroxine, TRAb, thyroid ultrasound and orbital computed tomography that diagnosis relied.

The V call is TRBV6-5, the J call TRBJ1-1, with D possibly TRBD1 on 6 matching bases. Sequencing was done on a sample of peripheral blood. The TCR was taken from a man younger than 40 with Graves' ophthalmopathy. For the CDR3, the DNA is TGTGCCAGCAGGTACCGACAGGTTGAAGCTTTCTTT. Its translation: CASRYRQVEAFF.